A selection of T cell receptor beta chains follows, all from one sample in a study of T cell responses to AZD1222 COVID-19 vaccine. Clones were read by immunoSEQ multiplex PCR, and TCRdb kept only the in-frame ones, dropping some. The sample has fewer than 150,000 clones, around 93% seen once. The source was peripheral blood, collected 28 days after the second AZD1222 dose. Source of these receptors: an adult who received the AZD1222 COVID-19 vaccine. CDR3s include the opening cysteine and the closing phenylalanine or tryptophan. The order of the fields is CDR3 length, V gene, J gene, D gene, clone size, CDR3 protein, CDR3 DNA. A D gene is named only where the DNA matches it firmly. Expanded clones get a size class; other rows say once, few or many, or leave the size out.

13	TRBV13	TRBJ2-2	-	-	CASGQHNTGELFF	TGTGCCAGCGGACAGCACAACACCGGGGAGCTGTTTTTT
12	TRBV20-1	TRBJ1-1	-	-	CSASRGGTEAFF	TGCAGTGCTAGTAGGGGTGGAACTGAAGCTTTCTTT
15	TRBV6-5	TRBJ2-5	TRBD2	-	CASTRTSGRRETQYF	TGTGCCAGCACTAGGACTAGCGGGAGACGAGAGACCCAGTACTTC
14	TRBV5-4	TRBJ2-7	TRBD1	-	CASSSRTGGMGQYF	TGTGCCAGCAGCTCCAGGACAGGGGGTATGGGGCAGTACTTC
16	TRBV4-1	TRBJ1-2	-	-	CASSLRTGGVQGGYTF	TGCGCCAGCAGCCTCCGAACAGGTGGGGTCCAAGGGGGCTACACCTTC
14	TRBV5-1	TRBJ2-5	TRBD1	-	CASTKHRGAETQYF	TGCGCCAGCACCAAGCACAGGGGCGCGGAGACCCAGTACTTC
15	TRBV10-3	TRBJ1-5	TRBD1	-	CAISAQRTGDQPQHF	TGTGCCATCAGTGCTCAAAGGACAGGGGATCAGCCCCAGCATTTT
11	TRBV7-9	TRBJ1-1	-	-	CASSSDTEAFF	TGTGCCAGCAGCTCCGACACTGAAGCTTTCTTT
16	TRBV6-5	TRBJ2-7	TRBD2	-	CASSFSSGGLAYEQYF	TGTGCCAGCAGTTTCTCCAGCGGGGGACTAGCCTACGAGCAGTACTTC
19	TRBV30	TRBJ2-3	TRBD2	-	CAWSGHGLAGGDGTDTQYF	TGTGCCTGGAGTGGCCATGGACTAGCGGGAGGAGACGGCACAGATACGCAGTATTTT
13	TRBV6-5	TRBJ1-6	-	-	CASTRAGNSPLHF	TGTGCCAGCACCAGGGCCGGGAATTCACCCCTCCACTTT
16	TRBV4-1	TRBJ2-3	-	-	CASSEQLTGAGHTQYF	TGCGCCAGCAGTGAACAACTTACCGGCGCAGGTCATACGCAGTATTTT
14	TRBV5-1	TRBJ1-6	TRBD1	-	CASSYRGLNSPLHF	TGCGCCAGTTCCTACAGGGGTCTCAATTCACCCCTCCACTTT
12	TRBV11-2	TRBJ2-7	-	once	CASSLPFLEQYF	TGTGCCAGCAGCCTACCCTTCCTCGAGCAGTACTTC
13	TRBV4-3	TRBJ2-1	-	-	CASSQEAQDEQFF	TGCGCCAGCAGCCAAGAGGCCCAGGATGAGCAGTTCTTC
16	TRBV19	TRBJ1-2	-	-	CASTSLRADSSYGYTF	TGTGCCAGTACCAGTCTCAGGGCGGACTCCTCCTATGGCTACACCTTC
13	TRBV6-5	TRBJ1-2	TRBD1	-	CASRDRGNYGYTF	TGTGCCAGCAGAGACAGGGGAAACTATGGCTACACCTTC
13	TRBV9	TRBJ2-5	-	-	CASSVDGEGTQYF	TGTGCCAGCAGCGTAGACGGGGAAGGGACCCAGTACTTC
13	TRBV7-8	TRBJ2-4	-	-	CASSLKGQPIQYF	TGTGCCAGCAGCTTAAAGGGGCAGCCCATTCAGTACTTC
17	TRBV9	TRBJ2-7	TRBD2	-	CASSVDPGSGVRNEQYF	TGTGCCAGCAGCGTAGATCCGGGTAGCGGGGTAAGGAACGAGCAGTACTTC
15	TRBV6-1	TRBJ1-1	-	-	CASSEALQGNTEAFF	TGTGCCAGCAGTGAAGCGTTACAGGGGAACACTGAAGCTTTCTTT
13	TRBV3-1/TRBV3-2	TRBJ1-1	-	-	CASSQDIAREAFF	TGTGCCAGCAGCCAAGATATCGCCAGGGAAGCTTTCTTT
11	TRBV6-1	TRBJ1-4	-	-	CASSLSGRMFF	TGTGCCAGCAGTTTATCAGGGCGGATGTTTTTT
10	TRBV6-5	TRBJ1-4	-	once	CASGREKLFF	TGTGCCAGCGGGAGGGAAAAACTGTTTTTT
16	TRBV7-8	TRBJ2-5	TRBD2	few	CASSLDLYGGQETQYF	TGTGCCAGCAGCTTAGATCTTTACGGGGGGCAAGAGACCCAGTACTTC
13	TRBV4-1	TRBJ1-6	-	-	CASSDSNNSPLHF	TGCGCCAGCAGCGACAGTAATAATTCACCCCTCCACTTT
15	TRBV4-3	TRBJ2-6	-	-	CASSQVSSGANVLTF	TGCGCCAGCAGCCAAGTCAGCTCTGGGGCCAACGTCCTGACTTTC
12	TRBV19	TRBJ2-7	-	-	CASSIAGNEQYF	TGTGCCAGTAGTATAGCGGGAAACGAGCAGTACTTC